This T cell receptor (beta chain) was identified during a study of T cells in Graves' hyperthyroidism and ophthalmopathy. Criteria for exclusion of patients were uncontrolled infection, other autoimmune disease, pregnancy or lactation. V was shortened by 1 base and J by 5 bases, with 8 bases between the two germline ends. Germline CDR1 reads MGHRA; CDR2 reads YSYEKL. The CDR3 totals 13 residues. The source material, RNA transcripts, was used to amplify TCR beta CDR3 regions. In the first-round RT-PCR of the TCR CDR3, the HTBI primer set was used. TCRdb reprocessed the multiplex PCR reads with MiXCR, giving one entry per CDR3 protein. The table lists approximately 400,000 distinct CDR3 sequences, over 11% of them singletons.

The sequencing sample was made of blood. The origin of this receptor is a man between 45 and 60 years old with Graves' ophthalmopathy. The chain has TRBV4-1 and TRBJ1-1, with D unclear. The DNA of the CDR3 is TGCGCCAGCAGCCAAGTTAAAGGAACTGAAGCTTTCTTT. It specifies CASSQVKGTEAFF.